A single sample gave rise to the 26 T cell receptor beta chains below, sequenced in a study of monozygotic twins with inflammatory bowel disease. TCRdb derives one entry per CDR3 protein from the 5' RACE reads, leaving out DNA. The sample data list fewer than 400,000 distinct CDR3 sequences. Sequencing was performed on blood. The source of these receptors is a human donor with ulcerative colitis or Crohn's disease, or a healthy co-twin of an affected twin (not recorded which).

The J gene is TRBJ2-7, the V gene TRBV21-1; TCRdb's assignment of TRBD1 cannot be checked, as there is no DNA. TRBV21-1 is listed as a pseudogene. The CDR3 extends over 15 amino acids. CDR3 protein: CASSKAPGGAYEQYF.

This chain links TRBV9 with TRBJ2-2. The CDR3 sequence is 16 residues long. Germline values: CDR1 SGDLS, CDR2 YYNGEE. CDR3 residues: CASSDGLYDNTGELFF.

This sequence joins TRBV20-1 and TRBJ2-7; TCRdb's D gene call, TRBD1, goes unchecked for lack of DNA. This CDR3 spans 17 amino acids. The germline V gene encodes CDR1 DFQATT and CDR2 SNEGSKA (reference sequence). CDR3 region: CSARSTGVRGSSYEQYF.

The V and J genes are TRBV25-1 and TRBJ2-7; TCRdb indicates TRBD2, and absent DNA this call remains unverified. Germline CDR1 is MGHDK and CDR2 is SYGVNS. The CDR3 consists of 15 residues. The CDR3: CASSDGGGRPYEQYF.

V and J are TRBV5-1 and TRBJ2-7; the TRBD1 assignment by TCRdb is unverifiable without DNA. From germline, CDR1 is SGHRS and CDR2 YFSETQ. The CDR3 runs 14 residues. CDR3 loop: CASSGGPTGYEQYF.

The chain combines TRBV10-3 with TRBJ2-7; with no DNA, the TCRdb D assignment of TRBD1 cannot be verified. Germline-derived CDR1 and CDR2 are ENHRY and SYGVKD. The CDR3 consists of 15 residues. This CDR3 reads CAISGETNRPYDQYF.

The V gene is TRBV24-1, the J gene TRBJ2-1; TCRdb indicates TRBD1, and absent DNA this call remains unverified. The CDR3 contains 15 residues. Germline values: CDR1 KGHDR, CDR2 SFDVKD. The CDR3 loop is CATSDRSGPRNEQFF.

The chain is built from TRBV7-6 and TRBJ2-1. Germline V CDR1 and CDR2: SGHVS, FNYEAQ. The CDR3 runs 16 residues. The CDR3 is CASSLAPIGIFNEQFF.

This chain links TRBV14 with TRBJ2-7; the TRBD1 assignment by TCRdb is unverifiable without DNA. The germline V gene encodes CDR1 SGHDN and CDR2 FVKESK. The CDR3 has 17 amino acids. CDR3 sequence reads: CASSQGDMTGRPYEQYF.

This chain's CDR3 is CSAREIGATPKSGGYTF. The genes are TRBV20-1 and TRBJ1-2. The CDR3 runs 17 residues. Germline V gene sequence: CDR1 DFQATT, CDR2 SNEGSKA (reference sequence).

The V gene is TRBV7-2, the J gene TRBJ1-2. Germline V CDR1 and CDR2: SGHTA, FQGNSA. The CDR3 totals 13 residues. This CDR3 reads CASSFQLNYGYTF. Full variable domain (missing parts from reference TRBV7-2 and TRBJ1-2): GAGVSQSPSNKVTEKGKDVELRCDPISGHTALYWYRQSLGQGLEFLIYFQGNSAPDKSGLPSDRFSAERTGGSVSTLTIQRTQQEDSAVYLCASSFQLNYGYTFGSGTRLTVV.

The chain combines TRBV10-3 with TRBJ2-2; the D call from TCRdb, TRBD1, cannot be confirmed without DNA. This CDR3 is 14 amino acids long. The germline V gene has CDR1 ENHRY and CDR2 SYGVKD. The CDR3: CAISPVVNTGELFF.

The chain has TRBV5-6 and TRBJ2-5; TCRdb returns TRBD1, unconfirmable since there is no DNA. This CDR3 region has 14 residues. CDR1 is SGHDT and CDR2 is YYEEEE in the germline V gene. CDR3: CASSFKGGLETQYF.

V and J are TRBV29-1 and TRBJ1-3. Germline-derived CDR1 and CDR2 are SQVTM and ANQGSEA. The CDR3 loop spans 15 amino acids. The CDR3 sequence is CSVATSVIPGNTIYF.

This chain connects TRBV7-8 to TRBJ2-1; the TCRdb call, TRBD2, lacks DNA for checking. This CDR3 comprises 17 residues. Germline CDR1 reads SGHVS; CDR2 reads FQNEAQ. The CDR3: CASREGTSGSMYNEQFF.

The V call is TRBV24-1, the J call TRBJ2-1; the D call from TCRdb, TRBD1, cannot be confirmed without DNA. The CDR3 is 13 amino acids. Germline V lookup: CDR1 KGHDR, CDR2 SFDVKD. CDR3 in amino acids: CATGGSSYNEQFF.

The rearrangement joins TRBV7-9 to TRBJ1-1. The germline CDR1 and CDR2 sequences are SEHNR and FQNEAQ (reference sequence). This CDR3 contains 13 residues. CDR3 region: CASSLAGKTEAFF.

The V call is TRBV27, the J call TRBJ2-1; lacking DNA, the TRBD1 call made by TCRdb goes unchecked. Germline V gene data show CDR1 as MNHEY and CDR2 as SMNVEV (reference sequence). This CDR3 has 13 residues. This CDR3 reads CASSVPWVPGQFF.

V gene TRBV7-2 combines with J gene TRBJ1-6; TCRdb names TRBD1, which stays unverified in the absence of DNA. CDR1 is SGHTA, CDR2 FQGNSA, per germline. The CDR3 totals 14 residues. Here the CDR3 reads CASSSGTIRAPLHF. Full variable domain (remainder filled in from reference TRBV7-2 and TRBJ1-6): GAGVSQSPSNKVTEKGKDVELRCDPISGHTALYWYRQSLGQGLEFLIYFQGNSAPDKSGLPSDRFSAERTGGSVSTLTIQRTQQEDSAVYLCASSSGTIRAPLHFGNGTRLTVT.

The gene calls are TRBV6-1 and TRBJ1-2; there is no DNA to check the TCRdb D call of TRBD1. The CDR3 totals 15 residues. Germline V CDR1 and CDR2: MNHNS, SASEGT. CDR3 loop: CASSETGGRVYGYTF.

The gene calls are TRBV12-3 or TRBV12-4 and TRBJ2-7. The CDR3 spans 14 residues. The CDR3 loop reads CASSFSGRSNEQYF.

This chain uses TRBV20-1 with TRBJ2-1; TCRdb designates TRBD2, a call that cannot be tested without DNA. The CDR3 runs to 16 residues. The germline V gene has CDR1 DFQATT and CDR2 SNEGSKA (reference sequence). CDR3 sequence: CSARTPGLAGLNEQFF.

The chain joins TRBV12-3 or TRBV12-4 to TRBJ2-7; TCRdb lists TRBD1, though no DNA is available to test this call. The CDR3 spans 16 residues. The CDR3 is CASSLMSGVRAYEQYF.

The V call is TRBV7-2, the J call TRBJ2-5. Germline CDR1 reads SGHTA; CDR2 reads FQGNSA. This CDR3 has 14 residues. This CDR3 reads CDSSLGAGGETQYF. Full variable domain (outside the CDR3, taken from reference TRBV7-2 and TRBJ2-5): GAGVSQSPSNKVTEKGKDVELRCDPISGHTALYWYRQSLGQGLEFLIYFQGNSAPDKSGLPSDRFSAERTGGSVSTLTIQRTQQEDSAVYLCDSSLGAGGETQYFGPGTRLLVL.

The rearrangement joins TRBV6-6 to TRBJ2-6. CDR1 is MNHNY, CDR2 SVGAGI, per germline (reference sequence). The CDR3 consists of 14 residues. CDR3 in amino acids: CASSQEPGANVLTF.

The chain uses TRBV5-1 and TRBJ2-7; the D gene TCRdb calls, TRBD1, cannot be checked with no DNA. The CDR3 is 15 residues long. Germline V CDR1 and CDR2: SGHRS, YFSETQ. CDR3 protein: CASSHGQEILKEQYF. Complete variable domain (other parts from reference TRBV5-1 and TRBJ2-7): KAGVTQTPRYLIKTRGQQVTLSCSPISGHRSVSWYQQTPGQGLQFLFEYFSETQRNKGNFPGRFSGRQFSNSRSEMNVSTLELGDSALYLCASSHGQEILKEQYFGPGTRLTVT.